These T cell receptor beta chains were read from a single sample in a study of radiation and T cells in renal cell carcinoma. This table comes from immunoSEQ multiplex PCR, and its TCRdb copy is limited to in-frame clones, with some not included. Seen here are over 45,000 clones, about three quarters observed once, and the top ten hold about 7.3%. This specimen was blood, taken from a patient whose treatment included radiotherapy and nephrectomy. These receptors were obtained from a man aged 55 to 70 with renal cell carcinoma. Each CDR3 is given with its conserved first and last residue. A D gene is named only where the DNA matches it firmly. Size values are once, few and many counts, or a class for expanded clones, and some rows have none.

>TRBV29-1|NA|NA|TRBJ1-1
TGCAGCCACGACCTCGGAGGGCTTGCCACTGAAGCTTTCTTT
CSHDLGGLATEAFF
>TRBV7-9|NA|TRBD1|TRBJ1-1
TGTGCCAGCAGCTTGGGACAGGGGGCGCGTCTGGACACTGAAGCTTTCTTT
CASSLGQGARLDTEAFF
>TRBV2|NA|NA|TRBJ1-3
TGTGCCAGCAGTGAAACCAGGGTACTTTCTGGAAACACCATATATTTT
CASSETRVLSGNTIYF
>TRBV5-1|NA|NA|TRBJ2-5
TGCGCCTGCGGTCAGGCTTCGGGTCCTGGGACCCAGTACTTC
CACGQASGPGTQYF
>TRBV18|NA|NA|TRBJ1-5
TGTGCCAGCTCACCAACGGGGATCCTCCTCCGGAATCAGCCCCAGCATTTT
CASSPTGILLRNQPQHF
>TRBV5-1|NA|NA|TRBJ1-4
TGCGCCAGCAGCCCAGGAGGTAATAATGAAAAACTGTTTTTT
CASSPGGNNEKLFF
>TRBV4-1|NA|NA|TRBJ2-2
TGCGCCAGCAGCCAAGATTATGGGCTAGCCGGGGAGCTGTTTTTT
CASSQDYGLAGELFF
>TRBV11-2|NA|TRBD2|TRBJ2-3
TGTGCCAGCGCCCGGGCGGGAGGGTCAGATACGCAGTATTTT
CASARAGGSDTQYF
>TRBV19|NA|NA|TRBJ1-3
TGTGCCAGTAGTCCAGGGCCACAGGGAAACACCATATATTTT
CASSPGPQGNTIYF
>TRBV7-3|few|TRBD1|TRBJ1-1
TGTGCCAGCAGCTTATGGGGCCCAGGGGGAAACACTGAAGCTTTCTTT
CASSLWGPGGNTEAFF
>TRBV18|NA|TRBD1|TRBJ2-4
TGTGCCAGCTCATGGGACAGCAAAAACATTCAGTACTTC
CASSWDSKNIQYF
>TRBV14|NA|NA|TRBJ1-1
TGTGCCAGCAGCCAAGAAAACAGGGCGAACACTGAAGCTTTCTTT
CASSQENRANTEAFF
>TRBV4-3|few|TRBD1|TRBJ2-7
TGCGCCAGCAGCCAAGAAAGGACAGGGACCCACGAGCAGTACTTC
CASSQERTGTHEQYF
>TRBV4-1|NA|NA|TRBJ2-3
TGCGCCAGCAGCCAAGCAGTCCCTAGTCGGAGGGCAGATACGCAGTATTTT
CASSQAVPSRRADTQYF
>TRBV5-6|NA|TRBD2|TRBJ2-1
TGTGCCAGCAGCCGGGGACTAGCGGGGACCCTCCTTAATGAGCAGTTCTTC
CASSRGLAGTLLNEQFF
>TRBV7-2|NA|NA|TRBJ2-7
TGTGCCAGCAGCTTAGCGCTTCAGGAATCCCAGTACTTC
CASSLALQESQYF
>TRBV11-3|NA|TRBD1|TRBJ1-1
TGTGCCAGCAGCTTACGACAACAGGGGTTAAGAACTGAAGCTTTCTTT
CASSLRQQGLRTEAFF
>TRBV11-2|NA|NA|TRBJ1-1
TGTGCCAGCAGCCTGCGAGTGGGGGCGACTGAAGCTTTCTTT
CASSLRVGATEAFF
>TRBV11-3|NA|NA|TRBJ2-5
TGTGCCAGTTCCTCTGGCGCCGGGGACTCAAATCCCTACCAAGAGACCCAGTACTTC
CASSSGAGDSNPYQETQYF
>TRBV7-9|NA|TRBD2|TRBJ2-1
TGTGCCAGCAGCCGGACTAGCGGGGGTATTGAGCAGTTCTTC
CASSRTSGGIEQFF
>TRBV4-1|NA|NA|TRBJ2-1
TGCGCCAGCAGCCAAGATTGGGACAATGAGCAGTTCTTC
CASSQDWDNEQFF
>TRBV14|NA|NA|TRBJ2-3
TGTGCCAGCAGCCAACGGAGGGATGATACGCAGTATTTT
CASSQRRDDTQYF
>TRBV10-1|NA|NA|TRBJ2-3
TGCGCCAGCAAAGCCGCCTCATTAGATACGCAGTATTTT
CASKAASLDTQYF
>TRBV7-6|NA|NA|TRBJ2-5
TGTGCCAGCAGCCCGGGGGTGGGGGAGACCCAGTACTTC
CASSPGVGETQYF
>TRBV9|NA|TRBD2|TRBJ2-5
TGTGCCAGCAGCCCACCTGGGAGCGGGAGGGAGACCCAGTACTTC
CASSPPGSGRETQYF
>TRBV4-3|NA|NA|TRBJ1-3
TGCGCCAGCAGCCAAGATACGTCAGAGTCTGGAAACACCATATATTTT
CASSQDTSESGNTIYF
>TRBV5-1|NA|NA|TRBJ2-2
TGCGCCAGCAGTAACCAGGGCGGGGAGAACACCGGGGAGCTGTTTTTT
CASSNQGGENTGELFF
>TRBV9|NA|NA|TRBJ1-2
TGTGCCAGCAGCGTAGATGCCAGAGGTGGCTACACCTTC
CASSVDARGGYTF
>TRBV11-2|once|NA|TRBJ2-1
TGTGCCAGCAGCTTAGCGGGGGCCACCTACAATGAGCAGTTCTTC
CASSLAGATYNEQFF
>TRBV2|NA|TRBD1|TRBJ1-4
TGTGCCAGCAGTGAACGGACACAGGGGACAACTAATGAAAAACTGTTTTTT
CASSERTQGTTNEKLFF
>TRBV18|NA|TRBD1|TRBJ1-5
TGTGCCAGCTCACCGAGGGGGCAGGGTCAGCCCCAGCATTTT
CASSPRGQGQPQHF
>TRBV4-1|NA|NA|TRBJ1-3
TGCGCCAGCAGCCAAGACGCGGGGGTTTCTGGAAACACCATATATTTT
CASSQDAGVSGNTIYF
>TRBV6-6|NA|NA|TRBJ2-7
TGTGCCAGCACTTCCCCCGGGGCAGGGTCCTACGAGCAGTACTTC
CASTSPGAGSYEQYF
>TRBV10-3|NA|TRBD2|TRBJ2-5
TGTGCCATCAGTGAGTCGACAGGTAGCGGGAGAGAGACCCAGTACTTC
CAISESTGSGRETQYF
>TRBV10-3|once|NA|TRBJ2-3
TGTGCCATCAGTGCCCTCGGGGAAGCAGATACGCAGTATTTT
CAISALGEADTQYF
>TRBV9|NA|TRBD2|TRBJ2-3
TGTGCCAGCAGCGCGACTAGCCAGGGAGATACGCAGTATTTT
CASSATSQGDTQYF
>TRBV19|NA|TRBD1|TRBJ1-2
TGTGCCAGTAGAAAACCGGGACAGGATGGCTACACCTTC
CASRKPGQDGYTF
>TRBV6-1|NA|NA|TRBJ1-3
TGTGCCAGCAGTGCCAGGCGAGAGACCATATATTTT
CASSARRETIYF
>TRBV10-2|NA|TRBD2|TRBJ2-7
TGCGCCAGCAGTGGCCGGACTAGCGGGGGGACAACCTACGAGCAGTACTTC
CASSGRTSGGTTYEQYF
>TRBV7-9|few|NA|TRBJ1-1
TGTGCCAGCAGCTTTGAGAGGTGGACTGAAGCTTTCTTT
CASSFERWTEAFF
>TRBV6-5|NA|NA|TRBJ2-1
TGTGCCAGCAGTTACGAGGCACAATACAATGAGCAGTTCTTC
CASSYEAQYNEQFF
>TRBV2|once|TRBD1|TRBJ1-1
TGTGCCAGCAAAGAGGGACAGACCCTTCACACTGAAGCTTTCTTT
CASKEGQTLHTEAFF
>TRBV10-3|NA|TRBD1|TRBJ2-7
TGTGCCATCAGTGGGCTTGGACAGGTGGATGAGCAGTACTTC
CAISGLGQVDEQYF
>TRBV6-1|NA|NA|TRBJ1-4
TGTGCCAGCAGTTCCCGGTTAGGGAAGGAAAAACTGTTTTTT
CASSSRLGKEKLFF
>TRBV5-1|NA|NA|TRBJ1-3
TGCGCCAGCAGACCCACAGCACACTCTGGAAACACCATATATTTT
CASRPTAHSGNTIYF
>TRBV6-5|NA|NA|TRBJ1-2
TGTGCCAGCAGTTACTTCCCTAGCGATGGCTACACCTTC
CASSYFPSDGYTF
>TRBV5-1|NA|NA|TRBJ2-7
TGCGCCAGCAGCTTGGGTGGGACACACGGGTATTCCTACGAGCAGTACTTC
CASSLGGTHGYSYEQYF
>TRBV4-3|NA|NA|TRBJ2-1
TGCGCCAGCAGCCGGGATCGGGGGAGCAGCTCCTACAATGAGCAGTTCTTC
CASSRDRGSSSYNEQFF
>TRBV7-9|NA|TRBD2|TRBJ2-3
TGTGCCAGCAGCATCACTAGCGGGGGGGCGGAAGATACGCAGTATTTT
CASSITSGGAEDTQYF
>TRBV7-3|NA|TRBD2|TRBJ2-1
TGTGCCAGCAGCTTAACGGTCGCGGGAGATTTTAATGAGCAGTTCTTC
CASSLTVAGDFNEQFF
>TRBV7-9|NA|NA|TRBJ1-1
TGTGCCAGCAGCGCGCCACAGGACACTGAAGCTTTCTTT
CASSAPQDTEAFF
>TRBV29-1|NA|TRBD1|TRBJ1-2
TGCAGCGTTCGACTCGACAGGGAGGGGTATGGCTACACCTTC
CSVRLDREGYGYTF
>TRBV9|NA|NA|TRBJ2-1
TGTGCCAGCAGCGAGAGTGGGGCCACTATGAATGAGCAGTTCTTC
CASSESGATMNEQFF
>TRBV6-5|NA|NA|TRBJ1-2
TGTGCCAGCAGCTACGGCGGCTACACCTTC
CASSYGGYTF
>TRBV19|NA|NA|TRBJ1-6
TGTGCCAGTAGTATACTTGGGAGTGGTTCACCCCTCCACTTT
CASSILGSGSPLHF
>TRBV29-1|NA|NA|TRBJ2-3
TGCAGCGTTGAAGTAGCCCCAGATACGCAGTATTTT
CSVEVAPDTQYF
>TRBV11-3|NA|NA|TRBJ2-5
TGTGCCAGCAGGATGACGGGGCAAGAGACCCAGTACTTC
CASRMTGQETQYF
>TRBV15|NA|NA|TRBJ1-2
TGTGCCACCAGCAGAGATCTGGCAGGGAATGGCTACACCTTC
CATSRDLAGNGYTF
>TRBV4-3|NA|NA|TRBJ2-2
TGCGCCAGCAGCCAACATTCAGGGGGGGACACCGGGGAGCTGTTTTTT
CASSQHSGGDTGELFF